The 5 T cell receptor beta chains reported below all come from one sample, sequenced in a study of T cells after yellow fever vaccination. TCRdb re-called the 5' RACE reads with MiXCR, one entry per CDR3 protein. This sample has some 600,000 distinct CDR3 sequences; approximately 13% occur once, and the top ten carry 14% to 15%. This specimen was PBMCs, taken on the day of the yellow fever booster vaccination. The source of these receptors is a man aged 30 to 45 who received the YFV17D yellow fever vaccine.

Regarding this clonotype: One end of the junction varies from germline; a read error may be responsible. The J gene is TRBJ2-7, the V gene TRBV5-4; 10 bases agree with TRBD1. The CDR3 has 15 residues. Germline V lookup: CDR1 SGHNT, CDR2 YYREEE (reference sequence). CDR3 sequence reads: CASSSRSGTGDEEYF. CDR3 nucleotides: TGTGCCAGCAGCTCCCGGAGTGGGACAGGGGACGAGGAGTACTTC.

The V call is TRBV7-2, the J call TRBJ2-2, with 14 bases identical to TRBD2. There are 17 residues in the CDR3. Germline loops: CDR1 SGHTA, CDR2 FQGNSA. Trimming removed 4 bases from V and 6 bases from J; junction bases left unmatched: 7. In nucleotides, the CDR3 is TGTGCCAGCAGCTCGGGACTAGCGGGAGTCCGGGCCGGGGAGCTGTTTTTT. The encoded protein is CASSSGLAGVRAGELFF.

This clonotype appeared a few times. The V gene is TRBV7-2, the J gene TRBJ2-5, with 14 bases aligning to TRBD2. After removal of 3 bases from V and 5 bases from J, the junction contained 2 bases not matched to a gene. The CDR3 length is 15 residues. Germline CDR1 and CDR2: SGHTA and FQGNSA. The CDR3 DNA is TGTGCCAGCAGCTTCCGACTAGCGGGAGGGGAGACCCAGTACTTC. Translation gives CASSFRLAGGETQYF.

In this sample, this clonotype turned up a few times. The chain recombines TRBV18 with TRBJ2-5; TRBD2 might be the D (5 bases). Germline V gene lookup returns CDR1 KGHSH and CDR2 LQKENI. The CDR3 has 15 residues. V lost 3 bases, J lost 3 bases, and 14 bases lay in between. The CDR3 protein is CASSPHRGIKETQYF. Here the CDR3 DNA reads TGTGCCAGCTCACCCCACCGAGGGATAAAAGAGACCCAGTACTTC.

The rearrangement links TRBV20-1 to TRBJ2-1; TRBD2 matches at 11 bases. The trim removed 1 base at V and 4 bases at J, leaving 6 bases unmatched. The CDR3 has 16 residues. CDR1 is DFQATT, CDR2 SNEGSKA, per germline (reference sequence). CDR3 sequence (DNA): TGCAGTGCTAGAGTCCTCGGGACTAGCGGATACAATGAGCAGTTCTTC. This translates into CSARVLGTSGYNEQFF.